The clone carrying this T cell receptor beta chain was seen many times. Its matching antigen is unknown. CDR3 size: 19 residues. Trimming stripped 5 bases from V and 2 bases from J, with 27 bases between. The germline CDR1 and CDR2 sequences are SGHTA and FQGNSA. The entry originates in a study of T cell repertoires in cytomegalovirus infection. From the reads, TCRdb called clonotypes with MiXCR, one entry per CDR3 protein. Of some 900,000 distinct CDR3 sequences listed, 32% are singletons. The chain recombines TRBV7-2 with TRBJ2-5; D might be TRBD2 (5 bases). The sequencing here drew on cultured CD8+ T cells from PBMCs, taken from culture after CMV antigen stimulation. This clonotype was sampled from a human donor in good health (CMV status not recorded). Some clones in this sample may be carry-over from other donors' samples. The CDR3 reads CASSLPPGVGVGPQETQYF. CDR3 in DNA: TGTGCCAGCAGCCTCCCTCCGGGCGTCGGGGTGGGCCCACAAGAGACCCAGTACTTC.